This TCR beta chain was recorded in a study of CD8+CD57+ T cells in acquired aplastic anemia. Study at large: Where healthy donors were concerned, CD4+ cells averaged about 11 million reads. Points from the study as a whole: CD8+ Simpson's diversity in patients was not significantly different from that in controls. Approximately 29 was the count of CD8+ CDR3 sequences that patients shared with controls.

In the case of this clonotype: Its antigen is currently unknown.

Germline CDR1 is LNHDA and CDR2 is SQIVND (reference sequence). Trimming took 2 bases from V and 2 from J; bases not matched to a gene: 2. The CDR3 has 14 residues. Genomic DNA templated the TCR beta VDJ and CDR3 profiling. Using its own MiXCR run on the reads, TCRdb lists one record per CDR3 protein. Here the sample spans around 190,000 distinct CDR3 sequences, around 50% being singletons. The sequencing input was sorted CD4+, CD8+, or CD8+CD57+ T cells (not recorded which) from PBMCs. This clonotype originated in a human donor in good health, serving as a control. The chain carries TRBV19 and TRBJ1-2; TRBD1 aligns across 7 bases. The CDR3 nucleotides are TGTGCCAGTAGTATAACGGGACAGAACTATGGCTACACCTTC. This gives the protein CASSITGQNYGYTF.